Presented here are 9 T cell receptor beta chains from one specimen sequenced in a study of T cell repertoires in cytomegalovirus infection. MiXCR was run by TCRdb on the reads, yielding one entry per CDR3 protein. The sample lists some 450,000 distinct CDR3 sequences; approximately 33% were seen once. Sequencing was done on a sample of PBMCs. All receptors derive from a human donor in good health (CMV status not recorded). Some clones in this sample may be carry-over from other donors' samples.

The chain links TRBV24-1 to TRBJ1-2; D is unresolved. Deletions cut 5 bases from V and 3 bases from J, with 9 bases between. Germline V gene lookup returns CDR1 KGHDR and CDR2 SFDVKD. The CDR3 sequence is 13 residues long. Here the CDR3 DNA reads TGTGCCACCAGTGGAACGGCCGACTATGGCTACACCTTC. Amino acid sequence: CATSGTADYGYTF.

In this sample, this clonotype turned up a few times. The rearrangement links TRBV12-3 or TRBV12-4 to TRBJ2-5; D may match TRBD1 or TRBD2 (5 bases each). This CDR3 spans 15 amino acids. V was pared by 5 bases and J by 3 bases, with 16 bases between. The CDR3, as DNA: TGTGCCAGCAGTCTAACAGGCCCGGAGGAAGAGACCCAGTACTTC. Protein product: CASSLTGPEEETQYF.

In this sample, this clonotype turned up a few times. The chain carries TRBV29-1 and TRBJ2-7, with 10 bases that match TRBD2. The CDR3 runs 14 residues. After removal of 6 bases from V and 0 bases from J, the junction contained 5 bases not matched to a gene. Per germline, CDR1 SQVTM and CDR2 ANQGSEA. The CDR3 nucleotides are TGCAGCGTGGCTAGCGGGGGAAGCTCCTACGAGCAGTACTTC. Translating it yields CSVASGGSSYEQYF.

Worth noting for this clonotype: An end of the junction does not agree with germline; a read error may underlie this. The V and J genes are TRBV7-9 and TRBJ2-7; a weak D match, TRBD2 (7 bases). Germline values: CDR1 SEHNR, CDR2 FQNEAQ (reference sequence). The CDR3 is made up of 14 amino acids. CDR3 sequence reads: CASSLSGGGNEKYF. The CDR3 nucleotides read TGTGCCAGCAGCTTATCGGGGGGCGGGAACGAGAAGTACTTC.

This clonotype was observed a handful of times. The chain is built from TRBV5-6 and TRBJ1-2; tentatively, D is TRBD1 (5 bases). V was trimmed by 3 bases and J by 8 bases, leaving 11 bases between them. The CDR3 consists of 12 residues. Germline V gene sequence: CDR1 SGHDT, CDR2 YYEEEE. The CDR3 DNA follows: TGTGCCAGCAGCTCGGACACCTTCGGCTACACCTTC. Protein sequence: CASSSDTFGYTF.

A note on this clonotype: Relative to the germline gene, one junction end is altered; a read error may explain this. The chain uses TRBV7-9 and TRBJ2-6, with 9 positions matching TRBD1. The germline V gene has CDR1 SEHNR and CDR2 FQNEAQ (reference sequence). The CDR3 has 16 residues. This CDR3 is CSSSPDRGSGANVLTF. The CDR3 DNA reads TGTTCCAGCAGCCCGGACAGGGGTTCAGGGGCCAACGTCCTGACTTTC.

V and J are TRBV19 and TRBJ1-5, with TRBD1 identical over 7 bases. The trim removed 7 bases at V and 6 bases at J, leaving 9 bases unmatched. The CDR3 runs 14 residues. Germline V gives CDR1 LNHDA, CDR2 SQIVND (reference sequence). CDR3 DNA: TGTGCCAGTACTGGGGGACAGATTCGTCAGCCCCAGCATTTT. Translating gives CASTGGQIRQPQHF.

As regards this clonotype: This clone may be a read error of a much larger clone one base away. V gene TRBV7-2 combines with J gene TRBJ2-7; 9 bases line up with TRBD1. The CDR3 runs 16 residues. Germline CDR1 and CDR2: SGHTA and FQGNSA. After removal of 0 bases from V and 3 bases from J, the junction contained 6 bases not matched to a gene. This chain's CDR3 is CASSLAGEDRGYEQYF. The CDR3 region has the DNA TGTGCCAGCAGCTTAGCGGGAGAGGACAGGGGCTACGAGCAGTACTTC.

This clonotype has ten or more counts. The rearrangement uses TRBV11-2 and TRBJ2-1; D ambiguous. Germline lookup yields CDR1 SGHAT and CDR2 FQNNGV. Trimming removed 2 bases at V and 1 base at J, with 6 bases between. The CDR3 sequence is 14 residues long. CDR3 in amino acids: CASSLSSSYNEQFF. DNA for the CDR3: TGTGCCAGCAGCTTATCGTCGTCCTACAATGAGCAGTTCTTC. Supplemented by reference TRBV11-2 and TRBJ2-1, the full variable domain reads EAGVAQSPRYKIIEKRQSVAFWCNPISGHATLYWYQQILGQGPKLLIQFQNNGVVDDSQLPKDRFSAERLKGVDSTLKIQPAKLEDSAVYLCASSLSSSYNEQFFGPGTRLTVL.